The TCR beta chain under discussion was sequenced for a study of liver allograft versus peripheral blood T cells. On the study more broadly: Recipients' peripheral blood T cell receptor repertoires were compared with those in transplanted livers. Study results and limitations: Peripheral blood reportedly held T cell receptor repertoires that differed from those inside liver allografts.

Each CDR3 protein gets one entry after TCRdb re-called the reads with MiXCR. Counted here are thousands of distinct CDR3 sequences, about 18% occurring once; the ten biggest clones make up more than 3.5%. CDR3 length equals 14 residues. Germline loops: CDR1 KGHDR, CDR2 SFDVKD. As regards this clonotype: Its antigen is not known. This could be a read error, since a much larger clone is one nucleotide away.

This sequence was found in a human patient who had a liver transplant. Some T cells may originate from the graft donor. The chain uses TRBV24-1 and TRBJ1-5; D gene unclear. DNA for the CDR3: TGTGCCACCAGTGTGTCAGGCAGTCTGCAGCCCCTGCATTTT. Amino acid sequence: CATSVSGSLQPLHF.